The 19 T cell receptor beta chains below all came from one sample that was sequenced in a study of siplizumab effects on memory and regulatory T cells. The repertoire was sequenced with immunoSEQ multiplex PCR; TCRdb's copy has only in-frame clones and lacks some. The sample carries approximately 48,000 clones, about 93% recorded once. Source material: CD8+ T cells sorted from blood. Receptor source: a human donor in good health.

The V call is TRBV4-1, the J call TRBJ1-5; TRBD1 matches 7 bases. Germline V gives CDR1 MGHRA, CDR2 YSYEKL. With 0 bases clipped from V and 2 bases from J, the junction kept 7 bases outside the gene matches. This CDR3 is 17 amino acids long. The DNA for the CDR3 is TGCGCCAGCAGCCAAGAAGAGACAGGGAATGGCAATCAGCCCCAGCATTTT. This sequence encodes CASSQEETGNGNQPQHF.

The rearrangement links TRBV28 to TRBJ2-2; the D is unclear. Germline V gene sequence: CDR1 MDHEN, CDR2 SYDVKM. The CDR3 spans 13 residues. V lost 2 bases and J 6 bases, leaving 7 bases between the germline ends. The CDR3 loop is CASSLTSAGELFF. CDR3 coding DNA: TGTGCCAGCAGTTTAACAAGTGCCGGGGAGCTGTTTTTT.

The genes are TRBV2 and TRBJ1-5; a weak D match, TRBD1 (5 bases). V lost 5 bases, J lost 0 bases, and 14 bases lay in between. The CDR3 is made up of 16 amino acids. CDR1 and CDR2 from the germline V gene are SNHLY and FYNNEI. Here the CDR3 reads CASSTGTGYSNQPQHF. The CDR3 region has the DNA TGTGCCAGCAGTACCGGGACCGGCTATAGCAATCAGCCCCAGCATTTT.

The gene calls are TRBV9 and TRBJ1-4; maybe TRBD1 (5 bases). The V gene lost 0 bases and the J gene lost 7 bases, with 10 bases spanning the gap. Per the germline V gene, CDR1 is SGDLS and CDR2 is YYNGEE. This CDR3 is built from 14 residues. The CDR3 here is CASSVAGSSEKLFF. In DNA form, the CDR3 reads TGTGCCAGCAGCGTAGCAGGGTCGAGTGAAAAACTGTTTTTT.

V gene TRBV12-5 combines with J gene TRBJ1-2, with D possibly TRBD1 on 5 matching bases. The V gene lost 5 bases and the J gene lost 2 bases, with 12 bases spanning the gap. The CDR3 has 14 amino acids. Germline V gene sequence: CDR1 LGHNT, CDR2 FRNRAP. CDR3 amino acids: CASGAAGNNYGYTF. In nucleotides, the CDR3 is TGTGCTAGTGGTGCGGCAGGGAACAACTATGGCTACACCTTC.

The chain links TRBV15 to TRBJ1-2; D not resolved. V was clipped by 1 base and J by 3 bases, with 9 bases between them. The germline V gene has CDR1 LNHNV and CDR2 YYDKDF (reference sequence). The CDR3 consists of 14 residues. CDR3 protein: CATSRVTGDYGYTF. CDR3 nucleotide sequence: TGTGCCACCAGCAGAGTGACGGGAGACTATGGCTACACCTTC.

This clone has just one count. The V gene is TRBV7-6, the J gene TRBJ2-1; 13 nucleotides match TRBD2. This CDR3 spans 18 amino acids. V lost 5 bases to trimming and J lost 0 bases; unmatched junction nucleotides: 7. Germline CDR1 is SGHVS and CDR2 is FNYEAQ. Written as DNA, the CDR3 is TGTGCCAGCAGCGCGGGACTAGCGGGAAGGAGCTCCTACAATGAGCAGTTCTTC. This translates into CASSAGLAGRSSYNEQFF. Looking up the rest from reference TRBV7-6 and TRBJ2-1 gives the full variable domain: GAGVSQSPRYKVTKRGQDVALRCDPISGHVSLYWYRQALGQGPEFLTYFNYEAQQDKSGLPNDRFSAERPEGSISTLTIQRTEQRDSAMYRCASSAGLAGRSSYNEQFFGPGTRLTVL.

The chain combines TRBV7-6 with TRBJ2-2; no firm D call. Germline assignment: CDR1 SGHVS and CDR2 FNYEAQ. Trimming stripped 2 bases from V and 3 bases from J, with 13 bases between. There are 16 residues in the CDR3. The CDR3 reads CASSLSVDLDTGELFF. The CDR3 region has the DNA TGTGCCAGCAGCTTAAGTGTCGATTTGGACACCGGGGAGCTGTTTTTT. Drawing the rest from reference TRBV7-6 and TRBJ2-2, the complete variable domain is GAGVSQSPRYKVTKRGQDVALRCDPISGHVSLYWYRQALGQGPEFLTYFNYEAQQDKSGLPNDRFSAERPEGSISTLTIQRTEQRDSAMYRCASSLSVDLDTGELFFGEGSRLTVL.

The chain links TRBV4-1 to TRBJ2-7, with D perhaps assigned TRBD1 or TRBD2 (5 bases each). The germline V gene encodes CDR1 MGHRA and CDR2 YSYEKL. CDR3 length: 14 residues. V lost 1 base to trimming and J lost 3 bases, with 10 bases between them. The CDR3 here is CASSQGAGSYEQYF. The DNA of the CDR3 is TGCGCCAGCAGCCAAGGAGCAGGGAGCTACGAGCAGTACTTC.

The DNA for the CDR3 is TGCGCCAGCAGCCAAGGTTTGGGTAATGAAAAACTGTTTTTT. It codes for CASSQGLGNEKLFF. V gene TRBV4-1 combines with J gene TRBJ1-4; D is uncertain. CDR3 length: 14 amino acids. The germline V gene encodes CDR1 MGHRA and CDR2 YSYEKL. Trimming left V 1 base short and J 4 bases short, with 7 bases between.

This sequence joins TRBV27 and TRBJ2-1; 12 positions agree with TRBD2. The germline V gene has CDR1 MNHEY and CDR2 SMNVEV (reference sequence). The CDR3 extends over 15 amino acids. J gave up 7 bases and V 4 bases, and 5 bases lay outside the gene matches. The CDR3 coding sequence is TGTGCCAGCAGTTACCTTGGGACTAGCGGGAATGAGCAGTTCTTC. This encodes CASSYLGTSGNEQFF.

The DNA for the CDR3 is TGTGCCAGCAGCTTAGGATGGGGCACCGGGGAGCTGTTTTTT. Its translation: CASSLGWGTGELFF. The chain joins TRBV11-2 to TRBJ2-2; no clear D gene. Per germline, CDR1 SGHAT and CDR2 FQNNGV. Trimming removed 1 base from V and 4 bases from J, with 7 bases in between. The CDR3 runs to 14 residues.

CDR3 sequence reads: CASSQIKFGTGSGYTF. The CDR3 DNA reads TGCGCCAGCAGCCAGATAAAATTCGGGACAGGGAGTGGCTACACCTTC. The gene calls are TRBV4-1 and TRBJ1-2, with 9 bases matching TRBD1. Germline V lookup: CDR1 MGHRA, CDR2 YSYEKL. V shed 3 bases, J shed 7 bases, and the junction held 12 bases outside the gene matches. CDR3 length: 16 residues.

J is TRBJ2-2 and V is TRBV11-2, with D unclear. The V and J ends lost 1 base and 2 bases respectively, with 20 bases between them. The CDR3 is 19 residues long. The germline gives CDR1 SGHAT, CDR2 FQNNGV. CDR3 DNA: TGTGCCAGCAGCTTAGGAGAGATCCCTACCGGAATAAACACCGGGGAGCTGTTTTTT. This translates into CASSLGEIPTGINTGELFF.

In its sample, this clone was seen once. This chain uses TRBV7-6 with TRBJ2-7; possibly TRBD2 for D (5 bases). V was shortened by 3 bases and J by 5 bases, with 14 bases between the two germline ends. The CDR3 extends over 14 amino acids. The V gene's germline CDR1 is SGHVS and CDR2 FNYEAQ. The CDR3 sequence: CASSFRSRDHEQYF. CDR3 nucleotides: TGTGCCAGCAGCTTTCGGTCGAGGGATCACGAGCAGTACTTC.

The genes are TRBV5-6 and TRBJ2-5; 9 nucleotides agree with TRBD1. This CDR3 is 16 amino acids long. V trimming: 0 bases; J trimming: 6 bases; junction bases outside the gene matches: 9. CDR1 is SGHDT and CDR2 is YYEEEE in the germline V gene. CDR3 DNA sequence: TGTGCCAGCAGCTTGGTGTCGGACAGGGGTGGGAAGACCCAGTACTTC. Its protein is CASSLVSDRGGKTQYF.

About this clone itself: Different DNA sequences within this sample yield the same CDR3. The rearrangement joins TRBV7-6 to TRBJ2-1; D ambiguous. V was cut by 5 bases and J by 4 bases, with 6 bases left in between. Germline CDR1 SGHVS, CDR2 FNYEAQ. The CDR3 consists of 12 residues. CDR3 protein: CASSLGYNEQFF. The CDR3 DNA follows: TGTGCCAGCAGCCTCGGGTACAATGAGCAGTTCTTC.

The chain employs TRBV28 and TRBJ2-2, with TRBD2 matching 9 bases. CDR3 size: 15 residues. Per germline, CDR1 MDHEN and CDR2 SYDVKM. After removal of 6 bases from V and 6 bases from J, the junction contained 8 bases not matched to a gene. The chain's CDR3 is CASRDPAGGPGELFF. The CDR3 bases are TGTGCCAGCAGAGACCCGGCGGGAGGGCCCGGGGAGCTGTTTTTT.

The J gene is TRBJ1-2, the V gene TRBV27, with a possible D match to TRBD1 (5 bases). The germline V gene has CDR1 MNHEY and CDR2 SMNVEV (reference sequence). The germline V and J ends were trimmed by 2 bases and 8 bases, with 12 bases remaining between them. The CDR3 length is 13 residues. The CDR3 DNA sequence: TGTGCCAGCAGTTTAACCGGGAGGGGCGGCTACACCTTC. Its protein product is CASSLTGRGGYTF.